Following are 13 T cell receptor beta chains from one sample sequenced in a study of T cell responses to AZD1222 COVID-19 vaccine. Only in-frame clones appear in the TCRdb table, and some are missing; sequencing was by immunoSEQ multiplex PCR. Altogether 98,000 or so clones are present, nearly 95% being singletons, with the ten largest covering around 5%. Sample: peripheral blood, taken on day 0 of AZD1222 vaccination. The receptors originated from an adult in good health.

The J gene is TRBJ1-2, the V gene TRBV24-1; D is ambiguous. This CDR3 spans 13 amino acids. Trimming removed 3 bases at V and 2 bases at J, with 6 bases between. CDR1 and CDR2 from the germline V gene are KGHDR and SFDVKD. The CDR3 coding sequence is TGTGCCACCAGTGATCCACAGAACTATGGCTACACCTTC. This codes for CATSDPQNYGYTF.

This clone was seen only once. The chain is built from TRBV7-8 and TRBJ2-1; the match to TRBD2 covers 11 bases. The germline V gene has CDR1 SGHVS and CDR2 FQNEAQ. CDR3 length: 17 amino acids. J lost 8 bases, V lost 2 bases, and 11 bases had no gene match. The CDR3 sequence: CASSLTSGRTVVDEQFF. In DNA form, the CDR3 reads TGTGCCAGCAGCTTAACTAGCGGGAGAACTGTGGTCGATGAGCAGTTCTTC.

This clone was observed a single time. The chain couples TRBV7-2 to TRBJ2-5; TRBD2 aligns across 7 bases. Unmatched junction bases numbered 6, after V lost 1 base and J lost 1 base. Per germline, CDR1 SGHTA and CDR2 FQGNSA. This CDR3 contains 16 residues. DNA of the CDR3: TGTGCCAGCAGCTTAGAGGCTAGCGGAGGCCAAGAGACCCAGTACTTC. Protein: CASSLEASGGQETQYF. The variable domain in full, completed from reference TRBV7-2 and TRBJ2-5, reads GAGVSQSPSNKVTEKGKDVELRCDPISGHTALYWYRQSLGQGLEFLIYFQGNSAPDKSGLPSDRFSAERTGGSVSTLTIQRTQQEDSAVYLCASSLEASGGQETQYFGPGTRLLVL.

The genes are TRBV7-9 and TRBJ2-2; 8 bases map to TRBD1. Looked up from germline, CDR1 is SEHNR and CDR2 is FQNEAQ (reference sequence). The V and J ends lost 6 bases and 4 bases, in that order; junction bases with no gene match: 7. The CDR3 contains 15 residues. The CDR3 DNA follows: TGTGCCAGCAGACTCCGGACAGGGCGCACCGGGGAGCTGTTTTTT. This gives the protein CASRLRTGRTGELFF.

The chain links TRBV10-3 to TRBJ2-4; D is perhaps TRBD2 (6 bases). Germline V gives CDR1 ENHRY, CDR2 SYGVKD. With 3 bases removed from V and 5 bases from J, the gap between germline ends came to 11 bases. There are 14 residues in the CDR3. CDR3 sequence: CAISDGSGQNIQYF. CDR3 nucleotides: TGTGCCATCAGTGATGGTAGCGGTCAAAACATTCAGTACTTC.

The rearrangement joins TRBV6-6 to TRBJ2-7; D is possibly TRBD2 (5 bases). CDR1 is MNHNY and CDR2 is SVGAGI in the germline V gene (reference sequence). With 2 bases removed from V and 0 bases from J, the gap between germline ends came to 5 bases. The CDR3 runs to 13 residues. The CDR3 region has the DNA TGTGCCAGCAGTTACGCGGGCTCCTACGAGCAGTACTTC. This codes for CASSYAGSYEQYF.

The rearrangement uses TRBV19 and TRBJ1-6; tentative D call: TRBD1 (6 bases). V lost 11 bases to trimming and J lost 0 bases, with 14 bases between them. Germline assignment: CDR1 LNHDA and CDR2 SQIVND (reference sequence). The CDR3 spans 15 residues. DNA of the CDR3: TGTGCCTCAACCACAGGGAGCTCCTATAATTCACCCCTCCACTTT. It translates to CASTTGSSYNSPLHF.

This sequence joins TRBV19 and TRBJ1-2; perhaps TRBD1 as D (5 bases). CDR3 size: 14 residues. V was pared by 8 bases and J by 4 bases, with 17 bases between. Germline assignment: CDR1 LNHDA and CDR2 SQIVND (reference sequence). The CDR3 reads CASLGVSDSYGYTF. The CDR3 nucleotides read TGTGCCAGTCTGGGAGTCTCCGACAGCTATGGCTACACCTTC.

The V gene is TRBV11-3, the J gene TRBJ2-7; 8 bases fit TRBD2. Per germline, CDR1 SGHNT and CDR2 YENEEA. The CDR3 totals 15 residues. V shed 4 bases and J 3 bases; nucleotides not matched to a gene: 8. CDR3 DNA sequence: TGTGCCAGCAGCTCGGGACTAGGGGGGATCTACGAGCAGTACTTC. It codes for CASSSGLGGIYEQYF.

The table lists this clone with a count of one. V gene TRBV3-1 (or the pseudogene TRBV3-2) combines with J gene TRBJ1-2; 10 nucleotides line up with TRBD1. Per the germline V gene, CDR1 is LGHDT and CDR2 is YNNKEL (reference sequence). The CDR3 has 13 amino acids. V dropped 5 bases and J dropped 8; count of bases not matched to a gene: 5. CDR3: CASSGGTGEGYTF. For the CDR3, the DNA is TGTGCCAGCAGCGGCGGGACAGGGGAAGGCTACACCTTC.

J is TRBJ1-4 and V is TRBV7-2; 7 bases agree with TRBD1. This CDR3 comprises 16 residues. J lost 7 bases, V lost 3 bases, and 11 bases had no gene match. Germline CDR1 SGHTA, CDR2 FQGNSA. This CDR3 reads CASSFGFSRGIEKLFF. As DNA, the CDR3 is TGTGCCAGCAGCTTTGGGTTTTCCAGGGGGATTGAAAAACTGTTTTTT.

V is TRBV3-1 (or the pseudogene TRBV3-2) and J is TRBJ2-2, with TRBD1 as a possible D gene (6 bases). Germline loops: CDR1 LGHDT, CDR2 YNNKEL (reference sequence). This CDR3 is built from 14 residues. V dropped 4 bases and J dropped 6 bases, with 12 bases sitting between them. The CDR3 loop reads CASSLYTGPGELFF. The CDR3 bases are TGTGCCAGCAGCCTTTACACAGGGCCCGGGGAGCTGTTTTTT.

J is TRBJ1-6 and V is TRBV30, with D unresolved. V was cut by 2 bases and J by 6 bases, with 11 bases left in between. The CDR3 consists of 14 residues. Germline V gene lookup returns CDR1 GTSNPN and CDR2 SVGIG (reference sequence). The CDR3 loop reads CAWSQSWGNSPLHF. The CDR3 region has the DNA TGTGCCTGGAGTCAGTCCTGGGGTAATTCACCCCTCCACTTT.